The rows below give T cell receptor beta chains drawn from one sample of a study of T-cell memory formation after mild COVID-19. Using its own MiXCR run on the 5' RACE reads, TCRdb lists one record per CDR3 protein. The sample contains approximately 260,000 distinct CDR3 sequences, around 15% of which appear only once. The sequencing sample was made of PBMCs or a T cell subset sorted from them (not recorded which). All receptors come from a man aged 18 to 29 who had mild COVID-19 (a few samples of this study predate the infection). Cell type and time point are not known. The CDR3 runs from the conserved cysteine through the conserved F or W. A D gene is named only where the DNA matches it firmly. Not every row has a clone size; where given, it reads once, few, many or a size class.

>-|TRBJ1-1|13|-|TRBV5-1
TGCGCCAGCAGCGCGGAGGGCCACACTGAAGCTTTCTTT
CASSAEGHTEAFF
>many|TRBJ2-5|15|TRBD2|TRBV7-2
TGTGCCAGCAGCCCTAGCGGGGGGCTGGGGGAGACCCAGTACTTC
CASSPSGGLGETQYF
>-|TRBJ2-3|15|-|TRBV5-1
TGCGCCAGCAGCCGAACGGGGCTGGGAACAGATACGCAGTATTTT
CASSRTGLGTDTQYF
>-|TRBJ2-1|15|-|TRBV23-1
TGCGCCAGCAACGAAACGAGACAGATCTACAATGAGCAGTTCTTC
CASNETRQIYNEQFF
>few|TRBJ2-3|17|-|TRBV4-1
TGCGCCAGCAGCCAAGATCATACGGGTGTCAGCACAGATACGCAGTATTTT
CASSQDHTGVSTDTQYF
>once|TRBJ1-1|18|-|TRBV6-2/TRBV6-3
TGTGCCAGCAGTTTTGAGACCAGGGGAGGTTCGAGCGGCACTGAAGCTTTCTTT
CASSFETRGGSSGTEAFF
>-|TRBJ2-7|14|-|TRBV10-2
TGCGCCAGCAGTCTAGCTCAGGGGAAGCACGAGCAGTACTTC
CASSLAQGKHEQYF
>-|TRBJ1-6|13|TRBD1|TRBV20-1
TGCAGTGCAGCCGGGACAGATAATTCACCCCTCCACTTT
CSAAGTDNSPLHF
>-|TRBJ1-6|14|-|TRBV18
TGTGCCAGCTCCGAAGGCGGAGTCGATTCACCCCTCCACTTT
CASSEGGVDSPLHF
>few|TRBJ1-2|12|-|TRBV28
TGTGCCTTGGGGGCCCCAGGGCTTGGCTACACCTTC
CALGAPGLGYTF
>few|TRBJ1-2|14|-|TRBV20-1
TGCAGTGCTTCGCGGCGAGAACAGGGTCAGGGCTACACCTTC
CSASRREQGQGYTF
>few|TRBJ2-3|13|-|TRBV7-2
TGTGCCAGCGGACGGGGCCCCACAGATACGCAGTATTTT
CASGRGPTDTQYF
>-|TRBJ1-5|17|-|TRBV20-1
TGCAGTGCTAGAGATGCAGAGACAGCACCTAGCAATCAGCCCCAGCATTTT
CSARDAETAPSNQPQHF
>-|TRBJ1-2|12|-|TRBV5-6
TGTGCCAGCAGAAGTTTCAACTATGGCTACACCTTC
CASRSFNYGYTF
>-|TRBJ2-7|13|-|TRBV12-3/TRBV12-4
TGTGCCAGCACCTGGGGGTTCTCCTACGAGCAGTACTTC
CASTWGFSYEQYF
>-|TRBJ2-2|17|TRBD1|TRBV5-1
TGCGCCAGCAGCCCTAACTCGGGACAGGGCGGATCCGGGGAGCTGTTTTTT
CASSPNSGQGGSGELFF
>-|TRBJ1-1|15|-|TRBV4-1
TGCGCCAGCAGCCGACTACTCGATGGGGACACTGAAGCTTTCTTT
CASSRLLDGDTEAFF
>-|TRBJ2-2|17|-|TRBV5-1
TGCGCCAGCAGCTCTTGGCGGTCGGTTCTGAACACCGGGGAGCTGTTTTTT
CASSSWRSVLNTGELFF
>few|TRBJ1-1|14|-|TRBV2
TGTGCCAGCCGGGTAGGACGGCTGAACACTGAAGCTTTCTTT
CASRVGRLNTEAFF
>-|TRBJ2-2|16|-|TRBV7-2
TGTGCCAGCAGCCGACGTGCGGGGAGGAACACCGGGGAGCTGTTTTTT
CASSRRAGRNTGELFF
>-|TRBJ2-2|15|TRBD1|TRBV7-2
TGTGCCAGCAGTATGGGGGACAGGGGGGCCGGGGAGCTGTTTTTT
CASSMGDRGAGELFF
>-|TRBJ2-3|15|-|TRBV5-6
TGTGCCAGCAGCCCACACAGGGGACGGGGGGATACGCAGTATTTT
CASSPHRGRGDTQYF
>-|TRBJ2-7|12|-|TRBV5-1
TGCGCCAGCAGCTCCCGGGACAACGAGCAGTACTTC
CASSSRDNEQYF
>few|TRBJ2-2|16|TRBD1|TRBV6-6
TGTGCCAGCACACTAGACAGGGGAGGGAACACCGGGGAGCTGTTTTTT
CASTLDRGGNTGELFF
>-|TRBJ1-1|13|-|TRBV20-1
TGCAGTGCTACAGACGGAATTAACACTGAAGCTTTCTTT
CSATDGINTEAFF
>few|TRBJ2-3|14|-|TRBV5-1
TGCGCCAGCAAGCCAGGGCTGAGCACAGATACGCAGTATTTT
CASKPGLSTDTQYF
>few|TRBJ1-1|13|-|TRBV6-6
TGTGGATCGGGGGGCAGGCCCAACACTGAAGCTTTCTTT
CGSGGRPNTEAFF
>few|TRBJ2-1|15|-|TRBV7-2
TGTGCCAGCAGCGAAAGGGGGGCCTCGCGCTTAGAGCAGTTCTTC
CASSERGASRLEQFF
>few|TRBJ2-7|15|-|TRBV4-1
TGCGCCAGCAGCCAAGATAATGCAGGGGCCTACGAGCAGTACTTC
CASSQDNAGAYEQYF
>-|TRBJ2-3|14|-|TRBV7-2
TGTGCCAGCAGCTCCCGAACACGCACAGATACGCAGTATTTT
CASSSRTRTDTQYF
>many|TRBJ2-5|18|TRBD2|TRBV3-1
TGTGCCAGCAGCCAAGATCGGACTAGCGGGGGGATAGAAGAGACCCAGTACTTC
CASSQDRTSGGIEETQYF
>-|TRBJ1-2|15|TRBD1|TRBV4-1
TGCGCCAGCAGCCCAGGGGGGGCTCTGGATTATGGCTACACCTTC
CASSPGGALDYGYTF
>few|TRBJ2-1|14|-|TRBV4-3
TGCGCCAGCAGCCCCTCCCTGGGGGACAATGAGCAGTTCTTC
CASSPSLGDNEQFF